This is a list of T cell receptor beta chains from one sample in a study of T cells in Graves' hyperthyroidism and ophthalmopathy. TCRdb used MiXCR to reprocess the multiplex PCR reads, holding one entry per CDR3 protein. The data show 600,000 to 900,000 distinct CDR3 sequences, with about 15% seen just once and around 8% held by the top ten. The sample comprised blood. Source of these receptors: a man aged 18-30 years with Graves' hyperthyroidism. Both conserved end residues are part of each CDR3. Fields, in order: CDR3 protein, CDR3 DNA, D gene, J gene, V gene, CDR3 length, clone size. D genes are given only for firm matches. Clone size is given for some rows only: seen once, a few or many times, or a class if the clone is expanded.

cdr3_aa: CASSYYGQADEQFF; cdr3_nt: TGTGCCAGCAGTTACTACGGACAGGCCGATGAGCAGTTCTTC; d_call: TRBD1; j_call: TRBJ2-1; v_call: TRBV6-2/TRBV6-3; cdr3_length: 14; clone_size: many
cdr3_aa: CASSQVRTEQYF; cdr3_nt: TGTGCCAGCAGCCAAGTTAGGACGGAGCAGTACTTC; d_call: NA; j_call: TRBJ2-7; v_call: TRBV3-1; cdr3_length: 12; clone_size: many
cdr3_aa: CASSREISFGQPQHF; cdr3_nt: TGTGCCAGTAGCCGCGAAATAAGTTTCGGGCAGCCCCAGCATTTT; d_call: NA; j_call: TRBJ1-5; v_call: TRBV19; cdr3_length: 15; clone_size: NA
cdr3_aa: CASSQGRTSTDTQYF; cdr3_nt: TGTGCCAGCAGCCAGGGACGGACTAGCACAGATACGCAGTATTTT; d_call: NA; j_call: TRBJ2-3; v_call: TRBV4-2; cdr3_length: 15; clone_size: NA
cdr3_aa: CASSEMENYGYTF; cdr3_nt: TGTGCCAGCAGTGAGATGGAGAACTATGGCTACACCTTC; d_call: NA; j_call: TRBJ1-2; v_call: TRBV6-4; cdr3_length: 13; clone_size: few
cdr3_aa: CASSLFRTRGYEQYF; cdr3_nt: TGTGCCAGCAGTTTATTCCGGACTAGGGGTTACGAGCAGTACTTC; d_call: TRBD2; j_call: TRBJ2-7; v_call: TRBV27; cdr3_length: 15; clone_size: many
cdr3_aa: CASRESLGPIYSNQPQHF; cdr3_nt: TGTGCCAGCAGGGAATCCCTGGGGCCTATATATAGCAATCAGCCCCAGCATTTT; d_call: NA; j_call: TRBJ1-5; v_call: TRBV2; cdr3_length: 18; clone_size: NA
cdr3_aa: CASSQLGLAGGRDEQFF; cdr3_nt: TGTGCCAGCAGCCAATTGGGACTAGCGGGAGGGCGAGATGAGCAGTTCTTC; d_call: TRBD2; j_call: TRBJ2-1; v_call: TRBV11-2; cdr3_length: 17; clone_size: NA
cdr3_aa: CASSLFRTGELFF; cdr3_nt: TGCGCCAGCAGCTTGTTCCGCACCGGGGAGCTGTTTTTT; d_call: NA; j_call: TRBJ2-2; v_call: TRBV5-1; cdr3_length: 13; clone_size: NA
cdr3_aa: CASKYSPRETYEQYF; cdr3_nt: TGTGCCAGCAAGTACTCTCCCCGGGAAACCTACGAGCAGTACTTC; d_call: NA; j_call: TRBJ2-7; v_call: TRBV6-5; cdr3_length: 15; clone_size: NA
cdr3_aa: CASSRVAGGDYNEQFF; cdr3_nt: TGTGCCAGCAGCCGGGTAGCGGGAGGTGATTACAATGAGCAGTTCTTC; d_call: TRBD2; j_call: TRBJ2-1; v_call: TRBV4-2; cdr3_length: 16; clone_size: NA
cdr3_aa: CASSPHTLALQFF; cdr3_nt: TGTGCCAGCAGCCCTCATACCCTGGCCTTGCAGTTCTTC; d_call: NA; j_call: TRBJ2-1; v_call: TRBV12-3/TRBV12-4; cdr3_length: 13; clone_size: few
cdr3_aa: CASSLGGGPSNQPQHF; cdr3_nt: TGTGCCAGCAGCTTAGGTGGGGGTCCTAGCAATCAGCCCCAGCATTTT; d_call: NA; j_call: TRBJ1-5; v_call: TRBV7-6; cdr3_length: 16; clone_size: NA
cdr3_aa: CASSPFLGAGEKLFF; cdr3_nt: TGTGCCAGCAGCCCATTTTTGGGGGCGGGAGAAAAACTGTTTTTT; d_call: NA; j_call: TRBJ1-4; v_call: TRBV9; cdr3_length: 15; clone_size: NA
cdr3_aa: CSARDRALQETQYF; cdr3_nt: TGCAGTGCTAGAGATCGGGCCTTACAAGAGACCCAGTACTTC; d_call: NA; j_call: TRBJ2-5; v_call: TRBV20-1; cdr3_length: 14; clone_size: NA
cdr3_aa: CSVEDQGKNYEQYF; cdr3_nt: TGCAGCGTTGAAGATCAGGGCAAGAACTACGAGCAGTACTTC; d_call: NA; j_call: TRBJ2-7; v_call: TRBV29-1; cdr3_length: 14; clone_size: NA
cdr3_aa: CSGVLAGGPYGADVLTF; cdr3_nt: TGCAGCGGCGTACTAGCGGGAGGGCCGTACGGGGCCGACGTCCTGACTTTC; d_call: TRBD2; j_call: TRBJ2-6; v_call: TRBV29-1; cdr3_length: 17; clone_size: NA
cdr3_aa: CASSDRDFYGYTF; cdr3_nt: TGTGCCAGCAGTGACCGGGACTTCTATGGCTACACCTTC; d_call: NA; j_call: TRBJ1-2; v_call: TRBV25-1; cdr3_length: 13; clone_size: NA
cdr3_aa: CASSDRGRETQYF; cdr3_nt: TGTGCCAGCAGTGACAGGGGCAGGGAGACCCAGTACTTC; d_call: NA; j_call: TRBJ2-5; v_call: TRBV2; cdr3_length: 13; clone_size: few
cdr3_aa: CASSPTGGGTYEQYF; cdr3_nt: TGTGCCAGCAGCCCCACAGGGGGGGGGACCTACGAGCAGTACTTC; d_call: NA; j_call: TRBJ2-7; v_call: TRBV7-9; cdr3_length: 15; clone_size: NA
cdr3_aa: CASSKRAAPNEKLFF; cdr3_nt: TGTGCCAGTAGTAAGCGGGCGGCGCCGAACGAAAAACTGTTTTTT; d_call: NA; j_call: TRBJ1-4; v_call: TRBV19; cdr3_length: 15; clone_size: NA
cdr3_aa: CASSPPGLAGWNEQFF; cdr3_nt: TGTGCCAGCAGCCCACCGGGACTAGCGGGCTGGAATGAGCAGTTCTTC; d_call: TRBD2; j_call: TRBJ2-1; v_call: TRBV7-6; cdr3_length: 16; clone_size: few
cdr3_aa: CATSGENEKLFF; cdr3_nt: TGTGCCACCTCAGGAGAGAATGAAAAACTGTTTTTT; d_call: NA; j_call: TRBJ1-4; v_call: TRBV28; cdr3_length: 12; clone_size: many
cdr3_aa: CASRPGLAASYEQYF; cdr3_nt: TGTGCCAGCCGTCCCGGACTAGCGGCCTCCTACGAGCAGTACTTC; d_call: TRBD2; j_call: TRBJ2-7; v_call: TRBV27; cdr3_length: 15; clone_size: few
cdr3_aa: CSASGTSVSYEQYF; cdr3_nt: TGCAGTGCCAGCGGGACTAGCGTCTCCTACGAGCAGTACTTC; d_call: TRBD2; j_call: TRBJ2-7; v_call: TRBV20-1; cdr3_length: 14; clone_size: many
cdr3_aa: CASTRMGETQYF; cdr3_nt: TGTGCCAGCACTCGGATGGGAGAGACCCAGTACTTC; d_call: NA; j_call: TRBJ2-5; v_call: TRBV12-3/TRBV12-4; cdr3_length: 12; clone_size: many
cdr3_aa: CASRSRAQGGYTF; cdr3_nt: TGTGCCAGCAGATCCCGGGCTCAAGGGGGCTACACCTTC; d_call: NA; j_call: TRBJ1-2; v_call: TRBV2; cdr3_length: 13; clone_size: many
cdr3_aa: CASGYRDNQPQHF; cdr3_nt: TGTGCCAGCGGATACAGGGACAATCAGCCCCAGCATTTT; d_call: NA; j_call: TRBJ1-5; v_call: TRBV6-2/TRBV6-3; cdr3_length: 13; clone_size: NA
cdr3_aa: CASSYGRGRRREPSYNEQFF; cdr3_nt: TGTGCCAGCAGTTACGGGAGGGGACGTCGTCGGGAGCCTAGCTACAATGAGCAGTTCTTC; d_call: TRBD2; j_call: TRBJ2-1; v_call: TRBV6-2/TRBV6-3; cdr3_length: 20; clone_size: many
cdr3_aa: CASSVAPTKNEQYF; cdr3_nt: TGTGCCAGCAGCGTAGCACCCACAAAGAACGAGCAGTACTTC; d_call: NA; j_call: TRBJ2-7; v_call: TRBV9; cdr3_length: 14; clone_size: NA
cdr3_aa: CASSITEYEQYF; cdr3_nt: TGTGCCAGCAGTATTACAGAGTACGAGCAGTACTTC; d_call: NA; j_call: TRBJ2-7; v_call: TRBV28; cdr3_length: 12; clone_size: many
cdr3_aa: CASSSGLLGEQYF; cdr3_nt: TGTGCCAGCAGCTCAGGACTATTGGGCGAGCAGTACTTC; d_call: NA; j_call: TRBJ2-7; v_call: TRBV7-2; cdr3_length: 13; clone_size: many
cdr3_aa: CATSDPTGSSYNEQFF; cdr3_nt: TGTGCCACCAGTGACCCGACAGGGAGCTCCTACAATGAGCAGTTCTTC; d_call: TRBD1; j_call: TRBJ2-1; v_call: TRBV24-1; cdr3_length: 16; clone_size: many
cdr3_aa: CASSPRVGNEQFF; cdr3_nt: TGTGCCAGCAGCCCTCGGGTTGGCAATGAGCAGTTCTTC; d_call: NA; j_call: TRBJ2-1; v_call: TRBV9; cdr3_length: 13; clone_size: few
cdr3_aa: CASSLAPKGSGKQYF; cdr3_nt: TGTGCCAGCAGCCTGGCCCCCAAGGGGTCGGGCAAGCAGTACTTC; d_call: NA; j_call: TRBJ2-7; v_call: TRBV7-9; cdr3_length: 15; clone_size: few
cdr3_aa: CAISDRDTGLSSYEQYF; cdr3_nt: TGTGCCATCAGTGATCGGGATACCGGGCTAAGCTCCTACGAGCAGTACTTC; d_call: NA; j_call: TRBJ2-7; v_call: TRBV10-3; cdr3_length: 17; clone_size: many
cdr3_aa: CATSLNTEAFF; cdr3_nt: TGTGCCACCAGCCTGAACACTGAAGCTTTCTTT; d_call: NA; j_call: TRBJ1-1; v_call: TRBV15; cdr3_length: 11; clone_size: NA
cdr3_aa: CASFIKRDEQYF; cdr3_nt: TGTGCCAGCTTTATCAAACGCGACGAGCAGTACTTC; d_call: NA; j_call: TRBJ2-7; v_call: TRBV2; cdr3_length: 12; clone_size: many
cdr3_aa: CSAGEREPHEQYF; cdr3_nt: TGCAGTGCGGGGGAAAGGGAGCCCCACGAGCAGTACTTC; d_call: NA; j_call: TRBJ2-7; v_call: TRBV20-1; cdr3_length: 13; clone_size: few
cdr3_aa: CASSLAAGSYEQYF; cdr3_nt: TGTGCCAGCAGCTTAGCGGCAGGGTCCTACGAGCAGTACTTC; d_call: NA; j_call: TRBJ2-7; v_call: TRBV7-9; cdr3_length: 14; clone_size: many